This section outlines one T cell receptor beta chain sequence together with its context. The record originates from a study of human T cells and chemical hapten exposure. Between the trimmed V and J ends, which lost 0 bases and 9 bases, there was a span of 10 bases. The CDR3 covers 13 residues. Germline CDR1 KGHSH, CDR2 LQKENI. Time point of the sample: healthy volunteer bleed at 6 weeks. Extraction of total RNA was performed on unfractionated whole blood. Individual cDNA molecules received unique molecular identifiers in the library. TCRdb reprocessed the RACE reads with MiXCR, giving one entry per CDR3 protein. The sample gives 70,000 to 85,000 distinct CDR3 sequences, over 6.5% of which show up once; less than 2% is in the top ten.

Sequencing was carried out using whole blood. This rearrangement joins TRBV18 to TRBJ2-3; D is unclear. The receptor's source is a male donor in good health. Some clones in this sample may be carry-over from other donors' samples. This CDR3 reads CASSPPRMETQYF. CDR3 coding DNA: TGTGCCAGCTCACCACCGCGAATGGAGACGCAGTATTTT.